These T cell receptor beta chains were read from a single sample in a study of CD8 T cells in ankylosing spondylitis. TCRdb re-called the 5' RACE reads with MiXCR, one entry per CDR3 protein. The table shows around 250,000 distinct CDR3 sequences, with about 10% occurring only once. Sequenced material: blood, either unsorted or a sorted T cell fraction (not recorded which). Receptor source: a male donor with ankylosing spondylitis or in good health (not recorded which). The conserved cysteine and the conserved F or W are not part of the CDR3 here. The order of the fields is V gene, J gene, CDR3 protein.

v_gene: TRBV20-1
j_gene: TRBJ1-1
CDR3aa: SARSAEAF

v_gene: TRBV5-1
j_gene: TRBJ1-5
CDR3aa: ASSLGSGVQPQH

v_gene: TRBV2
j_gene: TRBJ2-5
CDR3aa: ASSVAETQY

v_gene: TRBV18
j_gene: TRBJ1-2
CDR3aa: ASSPLNRDTIVYGYT

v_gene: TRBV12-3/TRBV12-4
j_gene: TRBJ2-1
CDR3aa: ASSLVVYNEQF

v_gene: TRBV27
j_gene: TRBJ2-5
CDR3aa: ASRSAPGVETQY

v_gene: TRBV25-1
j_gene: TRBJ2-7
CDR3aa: ASSGMSYEQY

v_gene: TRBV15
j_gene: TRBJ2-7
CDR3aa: ATSKELAGYEQY

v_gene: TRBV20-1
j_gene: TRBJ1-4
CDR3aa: SARDGSRTNEKLF

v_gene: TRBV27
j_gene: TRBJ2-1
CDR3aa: ASSFTRTSGKRDNEQF

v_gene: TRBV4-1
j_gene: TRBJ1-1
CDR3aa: ASSPWGTGGDTEAF

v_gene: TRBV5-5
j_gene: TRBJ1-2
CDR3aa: ASSLNDVGGYT

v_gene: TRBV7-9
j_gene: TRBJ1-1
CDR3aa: ASSPHQTSGAF

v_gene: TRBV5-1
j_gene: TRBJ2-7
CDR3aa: ASSLDGTWAREQY

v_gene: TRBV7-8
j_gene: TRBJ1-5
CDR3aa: ASSLAQTFGVSLQH

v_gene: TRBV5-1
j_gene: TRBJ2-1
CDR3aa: ASREGREQF

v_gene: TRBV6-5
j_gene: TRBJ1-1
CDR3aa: ASFTELNTEAF